The T cell receptor beta chain under discussion was sequenced for a study of shared clonotypes between healthy human individuals. Study-level information: Three plates each covered CD4 naive and memory; CD8 naive two, CD8 memory one.

CDR3 length: 15 residues. Trimming took 0 bases from V and 4 from J; bases not matched to a gene: 1. Germline CDR1 SGDLS, CDR2 YYNGEE. About this clone itself: This CDR3 is also generated by other DNA sequences in the sample.

This was a deep-level run. Data came from immunoSEQ multiplex PCR; TCRdb stores just in-frame clones and leaves some out. The sample contains some 380,000 clones, 96% of which appear only once. What was sequenced was memory CD8+ T cells sorted from blood. This sample's subset: CD45RO+ cells pooled with CCR7-negative TemRA cells. The sequence derives from a young man in good health. J is TRBJ2-7 and V is TRBV9; 13 bases are shared with TRBD2. CDR3: CASSVGTSGSYEQYF. Here the CDR3 DNA reads TGTGCCAGCAGCGTAGGGACTAGCGGGAGTTACGAGCAGTACTTC.